The entry below describes one T cell receptor beta chain. Its antigen is not identified. This sample stems from a study of T cell clonotyping in hematopoietic cell transplantation. Study outcomes and limitations: CD4 and CD8 repertoire contributions could not be separated without sorting. Few recipient clonotypes overlapped donors; over 95% were de novo at given depth. Pathologically expanded recipient clonotypes increased progressively from day 30 to day 180 as diversity fell. Broader posttransplant TCR repertoire diversity was predicted by graft donor and pretransplant recipient Inverse Simpson Index values.

The repertoire was sequenced with immunoSEQ multiplex PCR; TCRdb's copy has only in-frame clones and lacks some. The sample gives 37,000 or so clones, 80% to 90% of which show up once; approximately 2% is in the top ten. Germline lookup yields CDR1 SGHRS and CDR2 YFSETQ. The CDR3 runs to 13 residues. V gave up 1 base and J gave up 5 bases; unmatched junction bases: 2. Sequencing was carried out using peripheral blood mononuclear cells. The TCR comes from a woman between 35 and 50 years old in good health. Some clones in this sample may be carry-over from other donors' samples. V and J are TRBV5-1 and TRBJ2-5, with 7 nucleotides matching TRBD2. The DNA for the CDR3 is TGCGCCAGCAGCTTGACTAGCGTTGAGACCCAGTACTTC. Amino acid sequence: CASSLTSVETQYF.